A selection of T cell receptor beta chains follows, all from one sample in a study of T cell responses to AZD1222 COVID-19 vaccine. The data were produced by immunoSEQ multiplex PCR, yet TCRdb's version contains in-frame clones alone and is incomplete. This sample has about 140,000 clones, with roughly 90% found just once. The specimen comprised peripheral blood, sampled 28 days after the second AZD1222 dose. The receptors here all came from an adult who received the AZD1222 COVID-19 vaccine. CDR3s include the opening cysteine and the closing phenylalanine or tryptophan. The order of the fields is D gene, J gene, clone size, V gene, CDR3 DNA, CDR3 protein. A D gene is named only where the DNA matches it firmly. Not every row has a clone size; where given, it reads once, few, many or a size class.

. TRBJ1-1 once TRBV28 TGTGCCAGCACCAGGGGCCCTGAAGCTTTCTTT CASTRGPEAFF
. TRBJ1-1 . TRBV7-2 TGTGCCAGCAGCGATTTTACGACCCCCCGTGGAGCTTTCTTT CASSDFTTPRGAFF
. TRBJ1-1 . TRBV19 TGTGCCAGTAAAAGGGACGGCACTGAAGCTTTCTTT CASKRDGTEAFF
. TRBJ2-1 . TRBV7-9 TGTGCCAGCAGCTTAGACGTAAGCAATGAGCAGTTCTTC CASSLDVSNEQFF
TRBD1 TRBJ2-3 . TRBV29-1 TGCAGCGTTGAAGAATGGGGGACAGGGACAGATACGCAGTATTTT CSVEEWGTGTDTQYF
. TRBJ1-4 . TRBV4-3 TGCGCCAGCAGCCTCCGCGGCGAAAAACTGTTTTTT CASSLRGEKLFF
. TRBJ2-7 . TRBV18 TGTGCCAGCTCCCGTTATCCTTCAGGGTACGAGCAGTACTTC CASSRYPSGYEQYF
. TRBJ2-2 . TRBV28 TGTGCCAGCAGTTTCGACGCTAACACCGGGGAGCTGTTTTTT CASSFDANTGELFF
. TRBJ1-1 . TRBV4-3 TGCGCCAGCAGCCAAGATCAGACAGGATACACTGAAGCTTTCTTT CASSQDQTGYTEAFF
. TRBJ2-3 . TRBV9 TGTGCCAGCAGCGCCCCCCCATCGAGCACAGATACGCAGTATTTT CASSAPPSSTDTQYF
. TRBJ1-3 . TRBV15 TGTGCCACCAGCAGGGAACAGGGTTCTGGAAACACCATATATTTT CATSREQGSGNTIYF
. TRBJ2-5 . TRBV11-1 TGTGCCAGCAGCTCGATGCAGGGTCAAGAGACCCAGTACTTC CASSSMQGQETQYF
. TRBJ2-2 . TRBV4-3 TGCGCCAGCAGCCAAGAACCGGCCCGAGTCCCCGGGGAGCTGTTTTTT CASSQEPARVPGELFF
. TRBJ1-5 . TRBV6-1 TGTGCCAGCAGTGAATTCGGGGTTGAACAGCCCCAGCATTTT CASSEFGVEQPQHF
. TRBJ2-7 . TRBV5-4 TGTGCCAGCAGCAACCGGACAGTCCTTTACGAGCAGTACTTC CASSNRTVLYEQYF
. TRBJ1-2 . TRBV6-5 TGTGCCAGCAGAAAGCAACAGGGAGGAGGCTATGGCTACACCTTC CASRKQQGGGYGYTF
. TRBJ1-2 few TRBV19 TGTGCCACCACCTTGACAGTGTCAACTAACTATGGCTACACCTTC CATTLTVSTNYGYTF
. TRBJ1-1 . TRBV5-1 TGCGCCAGCAGTAATGGGGGGATGAACACTGAAGCTTTCTTT CASSNGGMNTEAFF
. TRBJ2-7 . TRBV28 TGTGCCAGCAGGGCCAGGGGCCTCCACGAGCAGTACTTC CASRARGLHEQYF
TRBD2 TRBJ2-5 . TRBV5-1 TGCGCCAGCACCTCTAGGACTAGGCAAGAGACCCAGTACTTC CASTSRTRQETQYF
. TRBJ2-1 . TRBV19 TGTGCCAGTAGTCTATTCTCGAACTCCTACAATGAGCAGTTCTTC CASSLFSNSYNEQFF
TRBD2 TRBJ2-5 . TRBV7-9 TGTGCCAGCAGCTTCGGACTAGCGGGGGGGCCAGAGGAGACCCAGTACTTC CASSFGLAGGPEETQYF
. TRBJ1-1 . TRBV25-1 TGTGCCAGCAGTGGGGCGTACACTGAAGCTTTCTTT CASSGAYTEAFF
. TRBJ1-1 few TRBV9 TGTGCCAGCAGACCCTACATGGGGGGGCAGGGGACTGAAGCTTTCTTT CASRPYMGGQGTEAFF
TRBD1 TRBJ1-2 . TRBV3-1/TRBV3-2 TGTGCCAGCAGCCTCGAAGTTTCCGGGACAGCTGAGGGCTACACCTTC CASSLEVSGTAEGYTF
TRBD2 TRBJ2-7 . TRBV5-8 TGTGCCAGCAGCTGGGGGGGGACTAGCGGCTCCTACGAGCAGTACTTC CASSWGGTSGSYEQYF
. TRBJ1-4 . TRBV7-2 TGTGCCAGCAGCGGAGGTACTAATGAAAAACTGTTTTTT CASSGGTNEKLFF
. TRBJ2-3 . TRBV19 TGTGCCAGTAGTATACGAGAGATCACAGATACGCAGTATTTT CASSIREITDTQYF
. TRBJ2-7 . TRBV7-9 TGTGCCAGCAGCTTAGGGGGAAACTCCTTCGAGCAGTACTTC CASSLGGNSFEQYF
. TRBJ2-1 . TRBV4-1 TGCGCCAGCAGCCAAGGGCTGAGTGAGCAGTTCTTC CASSQGLSEQFF
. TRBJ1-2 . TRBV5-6 TGTGCCAGCAGCTTGATTCGATTGGGGATGGGTGACTATGGCTACACCTTC CASSLIRLGMGDYGYTF
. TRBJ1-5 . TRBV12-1 TGTGCCAGCAGCTACGCGCTTGCAGGGGATAGCAATCAGCCCCAGCATTTT CASSYALAGDSNQPQHF
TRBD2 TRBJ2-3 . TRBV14 TGTGCCAGCAACCCGGGACTAGCGGACACAGATACGCAGTATTTT CASNPGLADTDTQYF